A selection of T cell receptor beta chains follows, all from one sample in a study of cytomegalovirus exposure and HLA in healthy donors. TCRdb's copy holds only in-frame clones and misses some; the assay was immunoSEQ multiplex PCR. The top ten hold about 17% of the sample, which has about 180,000 clones, 85% seen once. The sample consisted of PBMCs. These receptors all stem from a man younger than 35 in good health and CMV-seropositive. Both conserved end residues are part of each CDR3. D genes are given only for firm matches. Some rows have no size entry. The others give once, few or many, or a class for an expanded clone.

v_gene	abundance	j_gene	d_gene	len	CDR3aa	CDR3nt
TRBV28	-	TRBJ2-5	-	14	CASSPDTYQETQYF	TGTGCCAGCAGCCCCGACACTTATCAAGAGACCCAGTACTTC
TRBV9	-	TRBJ1-2	TRBD1	14	CASSSQGAGYGYTF	TGTGCCAGCAGCTCACAGGGGGCCGGCTATGGCTACACCTTC
TRBV6-1	-	TRBJ1-1	TRBD1	15	CASSDGTGARTEAFF	TGTGCCAGCAGTGATGGAACAGGGGCGAGGACTGAAGCTTTCTTT
TRBV25-1	-	TRBJ2-5	-	14	CASSDPGQGGTQYF	TGTGCCAGCAGTGACCCCGGGCAGGGAGGGACCCAGTACTTC
TRBV5-1	-	TRBJ2-2	TRBD2	16	CASGPLAGAQTGELFF	TGCGCCAGCGGACCCCTAGCGGGGGCACAAACCGGGGAGCTGTTTTTT
TRBV7-2	-	TRBJ2-7	-	13	CASSRGRDLEQYF	TGTGCCAGCAGTCGGGGAAGGGATCTAGAGCAGTACTTC
TRBV19	-	TRBJ2-7	TRBD2	15	CASSVRAGGPYEQYF	TGTGCCAGTAGTGTTCGAGCGGGGGGGCCCTACGAGCAGTACTTC
TRBV27	once	TRBJ2-1	TRBD2	19	CASSFFGTSGQSSYNEQFF	TGTGCCAGCAGTTTCTTCGGGACTAGCGGACAGAGCTCCTACAATGAGCAGTTCTTC
TRBV11-2	-	TRBJ2-7	TRBD1	17	CASSLGILGTVSYEQYF	TGTGCCAGCAGCTTGGGTATCCTCGGGACAGTCTCCTACGAGCAGTACTTC
TRBV2	once	TRBJ1-5	-	15	CASSEAIPRGQPQHF	TGTGCCAGCAGTGAAGCCATACCTCGGGGGCAGCCCCAGCATTTT
TRBV6-1	-	TRBJ2-1	TRBD1	13	CASWDRNRDEQFF	TGTGCCAGCTGGGACAGGAACCGTGATGAGCAGTTCTTC
TRBV30	-	TRBJ2-3	-	13	CAWTSYAPGTQYF	TGTGCCTGGACCTCATACGCTCCGGGTACGCAGTATTTT
TRBV11-3	-	TRBJ2-2	-	16	CASSATDAGHTGELFF	TGTGCCAGCAGCGCGACAGACGCAGGGCACACCGGGGAGCTGTTTTTT
TRBV28	-	TRBJ2-4	TRBD2	17	CASSPTSGSKAKNIQYF	TGTGCCAGCAGTCCCACTAGCGGGAGTAAGGCCAAAAACATTCAGTACTTC
TRBV5-1	-	TRBJ2-7	TRBD1	15	CASSLTGGRFSEQYF	TGCGCCAGCAGCTTGACAGGGGGAAGGTTCTCCGAGCAGTACTTC
TRBV27	-	TRBJ1-4	TRBD1	17	CASSFHRGRISNEKLFF	TGTGCCAGCAGTTTTCACAGGGGGCGCATATCTAATGAAAAACTGTTTTTT
TRBV10-1	many	TRBJ2-7	TRBD1	12	CASSGTGGEQYF	TGCGCCAGCAGTGGGACAGGGGGCGAGCAGTACTTC
TRBV18	-	TRBJ2-5	TRBD2	14	CASSPGLLQETQYF	TGTGCCAGCTCACCGGGACTACTACAAGAGACCCAGTACTTC
TRBV5-4	-	TRBJ1-2	TRBD1	15	CASSGEGTVIYGYTF	TGTGCCAGCAGCGGAGAAGGGACAGTGATCTATGGCTACACCTTC
TRBV19	-	TRBJ2-6	-	19	CASCPNRASFSSGANVLTF	TGTGCCAGTTGCCCCAACAGGGCCTCGTTCTCCTCTGGGGCCAACGTCCTGACTTTC
TRBV28	few	TRBJ1-2	TRBD1	13	CASRQGGNYGYTF	TGTGCCAGCAGACAGGGGGGGAACTATGGCTACACCTTC
TRBV5-5	-	TRBJ1-6	TRBD1	11	CASSLSGGLHF	TGTGCCAGCAGCTTGTCAGGGGGCCTCCACTTT
TRBV9	-	TRBJ2-7	-	15	CASSPGQALSYEQYF	TGTGCCAGCAGCCCTGGGCAGGCCCTCTCCTACGAGCAGTACTTC
TRBV27	-	TRBJ1-2	TRBD1	14	CASSPGQGSYGYTF	TGTGCCAGCAGTCCCGGACAGGGGTCGTATGGCTACACCTTC
TRBV25-1	many	TRBJ2-3	-	13	CASSESGGDTQYF	TGTGCCAGCAGTGAATCAGGGGGGGATACGCAGTATTTT
TRBV7-9	-	TRBJ2-2	-	14	CASSLPGAAGELFF	TGTGCCAGCAGCTTACCAGGGGCAGCCGGGGAGCTGTTTTTT
TRBV5-4	-	TRBJ1-6	TRBD1	16	CASSSGTGGAVSPLHF	TGTGCCAGCAGTTCCGGGACAGGGGGCGCGGTATCACCCCTCCACTTT
TRBV6-6	-	TRBJ1-2	TRBD1	13	CASGGQAQTGYTF	TGTGCCAGCGGGGGACAGGCACAAACAGGCTACACCTTC
TRBV5-1	-	TRBJ2-5	TRBD1	13	CASSQTGEETQYF	TGCGCCAGCAGCCAGACAGGGGAAGAGACCCAGTACTTC
TRBV6-5	once	TRBJ1-1	TRBD1	13	CASRAGGSTEAFF	TGTGCCAGCAGAGCAGGGGGCTCGACTGAAGCTTTCTTT
TRBV6-1	many	TRBJ2-7	-	14	CASSEQVSFYEQYF	TGTGCCAGCAGTGAACAGGTTTCCTTCTACGAGCAGTACTTC
TRBV7-3	-	TRBJ1-6	-	13	CASSPLRGSPLHF	TGTGCCAGCAGCCCCTTGAGAGGTTCACCCCTCCACTTT
TRBV28	once	TRBJ1-2	-	12	CASTPGGGQDTF	TGTGCCAGCACCCCCGGGGGGGGGCAAGACACCTTC
TRBV7-9	once	TRBJ2-2	TRBD1	12	CASRQGSGELFF	TGTGCCAGCCGACAGGGGTCAGGGGAGCTGTTTTTT
TRBV29-1	-	TRBJ1-3	TRBD1	13	CSVGGGQGNTIYF	TGCAGCGTTGGAGGGGGCCAAGGAAACACCATATATTTT
TRBV7-9	-	TRBJ1-2	TRBD1	15	CASSLVGGQNYGYTF	TGTGCCAGCAGCTTAGTGGGGGGACAGAACTATGGCTACACCTTC
TRBV30	-	TRBJ2-3	TRBD2	18	CAWSPPPRGGRRKDTQYF	TGTGCCTGGAGTCCACCCCCAAGGGGCGGGAGACGTAAAGATACGCAGTATTTT
TRBV5-1	once	TRBJ2-3	-	14	CASSSPSVPDTQYF	TGCGCCAGCAGCTCTCCTAGCGTGCCAGATACGCAGTATTTT
TRBV7-2	-	TRBJ1-5	TRBD1	16	CASSLLQGARRQPQHF	TGTGCCAGCAGTTTACTACAGGGGGCAAGAAGGCAGCCCCAGCATTTT
TRBV4-1	-	TRBJ1-1	TRBD1	13	CASGDSRVTEAFF	TGCGCCAGCGGGGACAGTCGGGTCACTGAAGCTTTCTTT
TRBV19	-	TRBJ1-2	TRBD1	17	CASSPRTGGAMRVGYTF	TGTGCCAGTAGTCCTAGGACAGGGGGCGCGATGAGGGTTGGCTACACCTTC
TRBV30	-	TRBJ2-5	-	15	CAWRQGMRGHETQYF	TGTGCCTGGAGACAGGGAATGAGAGGACATGAGACCCAGTACTTC
TRBV5-6	-	TRBJ1-4	-	13	CASSAGGPEKLFF	TGTGCCAGCAGCGCCGGGGGTCCTGAAAAACTGTTTTTT